Shown below are 22 T cell receptor beta chains from a single sample sequenced in a study of coeliac disease. Some clones are missing from TCRdb's copy, which holds only in-frame ones; the method was immunoSEQ multiplex PCR. The data contain 5,500 to 7,000 clones, around 66% of them singletons. The specimen was lamina propria lymphocytes from the gut. The receptors here all came from a man in his forties or fifties with active celiac disease.

V gene TRBV11-2 combines with J gene TRBJ1-6; no firm D call. Germline lookup yields CDR1 SGHAT and CDR2 FQNNGV. The CDR3 is made up of 14 amino acids. V dropped 5 bases and J dropped 5 bases, with 10 bases sitting between them. The CDR3 sequence: CASSHLADNSPLHF. The CDR3 DNA reads as TGTGCCAGCAGCCACCTCGCGGATAATTCACCCCTCCACTTT. Together with reference TRBV11-2 and TRBJ1-6, the CDR3 gives the full variable domain: EAGVAQSPRYKIIEKRQSVAFWCNPISGHATLYWYQQILGQGPKLLIQFQNNGVVDDSQLPKDRFSAERLKGVDSTLKIQPAKLEDSAVYLCASSHLADNSPLHFGNGTRLTVT.

A note on this clone: Other DNA sequences from this sample encode an identical CDR3 as well. The chain carries TRBV20-1 and TRBJ2-5; unclear D gene. Trimming left V 3 bases short and J 4 bases short, with 6 bases between. The CDR3 has 11 amino acids. CDR1 is DFQATT and CDR2 is SNEGSKA in the germline V gene (reference sequence). The CDR3 bases are TGCAGTGCTAGTCTAGGAGAGACCCAGTACTTC. It codes for CSASLGETQYF.

In DNA, the CDR3 is TGTGCCAGCAGCGTAGCTACCGGGGCGGGGGGCCACGATGAGCAGTTCTTC. Protein product: CASSVATGAGGHDEQFF. The chain links TRBV9 to TRBJ2-1, with 8 bases identical to TRBD2. V lost 0 bases to trimming and J lost 8 bases; unmatched junction nucleotides: 13. CDR3 length: 17 residues. Germline V CDR1 and CDR2: SGDLS, YYNGEE.

The chain joins TRBV7-8 to TRBJ1-1; no firm D call. This CDR3 comprises 13 residues. Between the trimmed V and J ends, which lost 4 bases and 3 bases, there was a span of 9 bases. Looked up from germline, CDR1 is SGHVS and CDR2 is FQNEAQ. CDR3 amino acids: CASSSGKYTEAFF. The CDR3 nucleotides are TGTGCCAGCAGCTCCGGGAAGTACACTGAAGCTTTCTTT.

CDR3 region: CASSEGLFSGNTIYF. In DNA, the CDR3 is TGTGCCAGCAGTGAAGGTCTGTTCTCCGGAAACACCATATATTTT. The chain employs TRBV2 and TRBJ1-3; D is uncertain. The V gene lost 1 base and the J gene lost 4 bases, with 11 bases spanning the gap. CDR1 and CDR2 (germline): SNHLY, FYNNEI. This CDR3 has 15 amino acids.

The rearrangement uses TRBV2 and TRBJ1-6; D is unclear. CDR3 length: 16 residues. Germline V gene lookup returns CDR1 SNHLY and CDR2 FYNNEI. The germline V and J ends were trimmed by 7 bases and 0 bases, with 13 bases remaining between them. The CDR3 spells CASKEDQGSYNSPLHF. The CDR3 nucleotides read TGTGCCAGCAAAGAGGATCAAGGCTCCTATAATTCACCCCTCCACTTT.

The V call is TRBV5-1, the J call TRBJ2-7, with D possibly being TRBD2 (6 bases). Trimming removed 4 bases from V and 2 bases from J, with 16 bases in between. Germline V CDR1 and CDR2: SGHRS, YFSETQ. The CDR3 is 15 amino acids. The CDR3 bases are TGCGCCAGCAGCGTCGACGGAGGGAGCCCCTACGAGCAGTACTTC. As protein: CASSVDGGSPYEQYF.

V gene TRBV4-1 combines with J gene TRBJ2-1; D call uncertain. This CDR3 comprises 15 residues. In germline, CDR1 is MGHRA, CDR2 YSYEKL. The V and J ends lost 10 bases and 1 base respectively, with 17 bases between them. This chain's CDR3 is CATSRSDSSYNEQFF. Here the CDR3 DNA reads TGCGCCACCAGTCGTTCAGACTCTTCCTACAATGAGCAGTTCTTC.

The rearrangement links TRBV5-4 to TRBJ2-3; TRBD2 agrees at 11 bases. This CDR3 is built from 18 residues. Trimming took 4 bases from V and 0 from J; bases not matched to a gene: 10. Per the germline V gene, CDR1 is SGHNT and CDR2 is YYREEE (reference sequence). CDR3 region: CASSISGGDHLSTDTQYF. CDR3 nucleotides: TGTGCCAGCAGCATTAGCGGGGGGGATCATCTAAGCACAGATACGCAGTATTTT.

This clone showed up just a few times. The DNA of the CDR3 is TGTGCCTGGACTGTCGGACTAGCGGGGTACAATGAGCAGTTCTTC. The encoded protein is CAWTVGLAGYNEQFF. The chain uses TRBV30 and TRBJ2-1, with 12 bases fitting TRBD2. After removal of 4 bases from V and 4 bases from J, the junction contained 5 bases not matched to a gene. Germline CDR1 and CDR2: GTSNPN and SVGIG (reference sequence). The CDR3 is 15 residues long.

This clone was recorded once. The chain carries TRBV5-4 and TRBJ2-4, with 13 bases lining up with TRBD2. The CDR3 runs to 17 residues. Trimming cost V 4 bases and J 3 bases; bases outside gene matches: 7. The germline V gene encodes CDR1 SGHNT and CDR2 YYREEE (reference sequence). CDR3 DNA: TGTGCCAGCAGCCGGACTAGCGGGGGTTTCGGCAAAAACATTCAGTACTTC. The encoded protein is CASSRTSGGFGKNIQYF.

The V call is TRBV28, the J call TRBJ2-5, with TRBD1 as a possible D gene (5 bases). Per the germline V gene, CDR1 is MDHEN and CDR2 is SYDVKM. Trimming left V 8 bases short and J 5 bases short, with 18 bases between. This CDR3 has 14 amino acids. CDR3 nucleotides: TGTGCCAGCTACATGGGGCTACGTGGGGAGACCCAGTACTTC. As protein: CASYMGLRGETQYF.

The gene calls are TRBV29-1 and TRBJ1-2; D is undetermined. V was clipped by 4 bases and J by 5 bases, with 14 bases between them. This CDR3 comprises 13 residues. Germline values: CDR1 SQVTM, CDR2 ANQGSEA. The CDR3 sequence: CSVVGGQTYGYTF. The DNA for the CDR3 is TGCAGCGTTGTCGGAGGGCAGACTTATGGCTACACCTTC.

This rearrangement joins TRBV9 to TRBJ2-3; the D gene is possibly TRBD1 (5 bases). CDR1 is SGDLS, CDR2 YYNGEE, per germline. The length of the CDR3 is 13 residues. V lost 6 bases and J lost 9, with 17 bases in between. CDR3 in amino acids: CASTLRPGKTQYF. DNA for the CDR3: TGTGCCAGCACCTTACGACCAGGGAAGACGCAGTATTTT.

The gene calls are TRBV11-3 and TRBJ1-1, with a possible D match to TRBD1 (6 bases). The length of the CDR3 is 14 residues. V dropped 6 bases and J dropped 5 bases, with 16 bases sitting between them. Germline V CDR1 and CDR2: SGHNT, YENEEA. CDR3 bases: TGTGCCAGCAGTCGCACAGGGCCTCCAACTGAAGCTTTCTTT. This translates into CASSRTGPPTEAFF.

This rearrangement joins TRBV11-3 to TRBJ2-2, with 10 bases fitting TRBD1. Germline CDR1 is SGHNT and CDR2 is YENEEA. Trimming cost V 5 bases and J 8 bases; bases outside gene matches: 14. There are 17 residues in the CDR3. The CDR3 sequence is CASSPQAGTGDPGELFF. CDR3 in DNA: TGTGCCAGCAGCCCACAAGCCGGGACAGGGGACCCTGGGGAGCTGTTTTTT.

This clone appeared a few times. The chain recombines TRBV6-5 with TRBJ1-1; D unclear. The CDR3 covers 13 residues. The germline V and J ends were trimmed by 6 bases and 1 base, with 9 bases remaining between them. CDR1 and CDR2 (germline): MNHEY, SVGAGI. DNA of the CDR3: TGTGCCAGCAGCACCGGAGGGAACACTGAAGCTTTCTTT. Protein: CASSTGGNTEAFF.

The gene calls are TRBV5-4 and TRBJ2-3; 16 bases are a match to TRBD2. The CDR3 length is 18 residues. The ends lost 4 bases at V and 1 base at J; junction bases unmatched: 6. The germline V gene encodes CDR1 SGHNT and CDR2 YYREEE (reference sequence). CDR3 DNA: TGTGCCAGCAGCCCGGGACTAGCGGGGGGGCGTGGCACAGATACGCAGTATTTT. Its translation: CASSPGLAGGRGTDTQYF.

The chain has TRBV7-9 and TRBJ2-5; TRBD1 aligns across 9 bases. From germline, CDR1 is SEHNR and CDR2 FQNEAQ (reference sequence). The ends lost 5 bases at V and 5 bases at J; junction bases unmatched: 12. The CDR3 length is 16 residues. The CDR3 DNA reads as TGTGCCAGCAGCCCCCGGGACAGGGTTGCTGGGGAGACCCAGTACTTC. Protein sequence: CASSPRDRVAGETQYF. The full variable domain, completed using reference TRBV7-9 and TRBJ2-5, is DTGVSQNPRHKITKRGQNVTFRCDPISEHNRLYWYRQTLGQGPEFLTYFQNEAQLEKSRLLSDRFSAERPKGSFSTLEIQRTEQGDSAMYLCASSPRDRVAGETQYFGPGTRLLVL.

The chain carries TRBV6-6 and TRBJ1-1; D may be TRBD1 (5 bases). Germline CDR1 is MNHNY and CDR2 is SVGAGI (reference sequence). V lost 8 bases, J lost 8 bases, and 9 bases lay in between. There are 10 residues in the CDR3. The CDR3 loop is CASYSGEAFF. The CDR3 DNA follows: TGTGCCAGCTACTCAGGGGAAGCTTTCTTT.

This clone has only a few counts. This chain uses TRBV4-1 with TRBJ1-2, with 8 bases that match TRBD1. Germline CDR1 is MGHRA and CDR2 is YSYEKL. After removal of 1 base from V and 6 bases from J, the junction contained 10 bases not matched to a gene. This CDR3 comprises 16 residues. CDR3 sequence (DNA): TGCGCCAGCAGCCAAGGGGCAGGGGGCGGACTTGATGGCTACACCTTC. As protein: CASSQGAGGGLDGYTF.

The rearrangement joins TRBV5-6 to TRBJ2-3, with 11 bases identical to TRBD2. The CDR3 runs 19 residues. Trimming took 6 bases from V and 1 from J; bases not matched to a gene: 16. Germline CDR1 reads SGHDT; CDR2 reads YYEEEE. CDR3 residues: CASNGPWLAGGRGTDTQYF. The CDR3 nucleotides are TGTGCCAGCAACGGACCTTGGCTAGCGGGAGGCCGGGGCACAGATACGCAGTATTTT.